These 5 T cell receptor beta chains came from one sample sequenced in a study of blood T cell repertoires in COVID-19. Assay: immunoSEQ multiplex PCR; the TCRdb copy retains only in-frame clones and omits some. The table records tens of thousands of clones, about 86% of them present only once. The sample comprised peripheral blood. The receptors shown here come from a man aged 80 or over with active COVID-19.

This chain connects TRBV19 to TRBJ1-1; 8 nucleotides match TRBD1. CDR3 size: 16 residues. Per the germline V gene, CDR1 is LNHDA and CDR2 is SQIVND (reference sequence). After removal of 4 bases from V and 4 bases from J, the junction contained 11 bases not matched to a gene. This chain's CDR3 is CASSRRRTGKGTEAFF. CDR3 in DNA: TGTGCCAGTAGTAGGCGACGGACAGGGAAAGGCACTGAAGCTTTCTTT.

The CDR3 region is CASSQETSGRALGTQYF. CDR3 in DNA: TGCGCCAGCAGCCAGGAGACTAGCGGGAGGGCCCTCGGGACCCAGTACTTC. V usage is TRBV4-1 and J usage is TRBJ2-5; 14 positions agree with TRBD2. CDR3 length: 17 amino acids. Per germline, CDR1 MGHRA and CDR2 YSYEKL. V dropped 3 bases and J dropped 7; count of bases not matched to a gene: 10.

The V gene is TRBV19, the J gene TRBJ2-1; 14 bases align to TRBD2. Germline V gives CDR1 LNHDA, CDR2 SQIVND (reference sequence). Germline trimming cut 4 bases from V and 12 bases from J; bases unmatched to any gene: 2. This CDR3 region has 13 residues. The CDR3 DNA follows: TGTGCCAGTAGTAAGGGACTAGCGGGAGTGCAGTTCTTC. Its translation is CASSKGLAGVQFF.

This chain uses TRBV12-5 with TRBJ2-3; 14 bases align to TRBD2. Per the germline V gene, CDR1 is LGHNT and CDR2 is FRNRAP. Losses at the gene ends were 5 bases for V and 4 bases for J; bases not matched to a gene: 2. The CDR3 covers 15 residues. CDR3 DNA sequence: TGTGCTAGTGGTCTGGGACTAGCGGGAGCAGATACGCAGTATTTT. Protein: CASGLGLAGADTQYF.

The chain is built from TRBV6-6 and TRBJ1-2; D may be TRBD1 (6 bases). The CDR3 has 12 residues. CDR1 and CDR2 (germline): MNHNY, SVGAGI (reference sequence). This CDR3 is CGVGAGYYGYTF. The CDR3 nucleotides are TGTGGGGTGGGGGCCGGGTACTATGGCTACACCTTC.